This entry is about one TCR beta chain. TCRdb re-derived calls from the 5' RACE reads in MiXCR, one entry per CDR3 protein. The table includes nearly 550,000 distinct CDR3 sequences, approximately 21% detected once. These data belong to a study of T cells after yellow fever vaccination. V gave up 3 bases and J gave up 7 bases, with 13 bases separating them. Germline V lookup: CDR1 KGHSH, CDR2 LQKENI. The CDR3 covers 13 residues. This chain connects TRBV18 to TRBJ2-7, with TRBD1 as a possible D gene (5 bases). This specimen consisted of PBMCs, obtained 15 days after the yellow fever booster vaccination. The TCR comes from a man aged 25-40 years who received the YFV17D yellow fever vaccine. The CDR3 sequence: CASSPRQPKEQYF. In DNA form, the CDR3 reads TGTGCCAGCTCACCGAGACAGCCTAAGGAGCAGTACTTC.